This TCR beta chain is from a study of blood T cell repertoires in COVID-19. About the study: T cells, B-cell-depleted T cells, or PBMCs provided the cDNA or gDNA that served as material.

Germline V gene lookup returns CDR1 MNHEY and CDR2 SMNVEV (reference sequence). CDR3 length: 13 amino acids. The ends were cut back, 3 bases at V and 8 bases at J, with 13 bases in the middle. This clone came up a few times. Authors' data handling: Estimation of nucleated cell counts was performed using reference gene primer amplification. Generated by immunoSEQ multiplex PCR, the TCRdb table keeps only in-frame clones and is missing some. V, J and clone size derive from that table, while D and trimming were established from the DNA sequence. The sample has a few hundred thousand clones; 82% are singletons.

The sample taken for sequencing was peripheral blood. The chain carries TRBV27 and TRBJ1-2, with D possibly being TRBD1 (6 bases). The TCR comes from a young woman with acute or convalescent COVID-19. CDR3 coding DNA: TGTGCCAGCAGTTTCACCAGGGGTGTCGGCTACACCTTC. Residues: CASSFTRGVGYTF.